Included here is one T cell receptor (beta chain) sequence, with context. MiXCR, applied by TCRdb to the RT-PCR reads, yields one record per CDR3 protein. This sample has about 680,000 distinct CDR3 sequences, with approximately 14% found just once. Germline values: CDR1 DFQATT, CDR2 SNEGSKA (reference sequence). CDR3 length: 16 residues. Germline trimming cut 5 bases from V and 0 bases from J; bases unmatched to any gene: 7. The V and J genes are TRBV20-1 and TRBJ2-1, with TRBD1 identical over 10 bases. Specimen: memory CD4+ T cells from blood. This TCR derives from a female donor in good health, serving as a healthy control. CDR3 nucleotide sequence: TGCAGTGCTCTTTCCCGGACAGGGGGCTCCTACAATGAGCAGTTCTTC. Protein sequence: CSALSRTGGSYNEQFF.